Presented here are 4 T cell receptor beta chains from one specimen sequenced in a study of T cells in Graves' hyperthyroidism and ophthalmopathy. Amplified regions were TCR beta CDR3 sequences from RNA transcripts. Researchers ran a first-round RT-PCR on the TCR CDR3 using the HTBI primer set. TCRdb redid the calling of the multiplex PCR reads with MiXCR, one entry per CDR3 protein. The data show about 700,000 distinct CDR3 sequences, 12% to 15% seen once. The sample comprised blood. These receptors were taken from a woman under 30 with Graves' hyperthyroidism.

V usage is TRBV4-1 and J usage is TRBJ2-5; 8 bases map to TRBD2. V lost 0 bases to trimming and J lost 6 bases; unmatched junction nucleotides: 6. The germline gives CDR1 MGHRA, CDR2 YSYEKL. This CDR3 is 15 amino acids long. The CDR3 DNA reads TGCGCCAGCAGCCAAGAAAGGAGCGGGAGCAAGACCCAGTACTTC. The encoded protein is CASSQERSGSKTQYF.

At least ten counts were recorded for this clonotype. The CDR3 DNA sequence: TGTGCCAGCAGTGATTTTAGGGCAGATACGCAGTATTTT. Its protein product is CASSDFRADTQYF. This chain links TRBV2 with TRBJ2-3; D gene ambiguous. The length of the CDR3 is 13 residues. Germline V gene lookup returns CDR1 SNHLY and CDR2 FYNNEI. The germline V and J ends were trimmed by 3 bases and 4 bases, with 8 bases remaining between them.

This clonotype was detected a few times. The gene calls are TRBV9 and TRBJ2-7; D gene unclear. Trimming left V 0 bases short and J 2 bases short, with 9 bases between. The CDR3 is 14 residues long. CDR1 and CDR2 from the germline V gene are SGDLS and YYNGEE. The CDR3 region has the DNA TGTGCCAGCAGCGTAGATGTCCCTCCCTACGAGCAGTACTTC. Protein: CASSVDVPPYEQYF. The full variable domain, with the rest looked up from reference TRBV9 and TRBJ2-7, is DSGVTQTPKHLITATGQRVTLRCSPRSGDLSVYWYQQSLDQGLQFLIQYYNGEERAKGNILERFSAQQFPDLHSELNLSSLELGDSALYFCASSVDVPPYEQYFGPGTRLTVT.

The sample holds many counts of this clonotype. The V call is TRBV10-3, the J call TRBJ2-7; 7 bases fit TRBD2. V trimming: 11 bases; J trimming: 5 bases; junction bases outside the gene matches: 9. CDR1 and CDR2 (germline): ENHRY, SYGVKD. The CDR3 extends over 12 amino acids. CDR3 loop: CASAGRLDEQYF. The CDR3 region has the DNA TGTGCCTCAGCGGGACGCCTCGACGAGCAGTACTTC.